This T cell receptor beta chain derives from a study of blood T cells in healthy people across ages. Background on the study: The template switching approach captured approximately one barcoded beta molecule for every two T cells.

Donors gave around 9.3 milliliters of peripheral blood apiece. The CDR3 is made up of 16 amino acids. Germline V lookup: CDR1 SGHRS, CDR2 YFSETQ. Trimming stripped 9 bases from V and 3 bases from J, with 25 bases between. This clonotype was observed a handful of times. A second PCR of about 6 to 12 cycles used a sample-barcoded 5' primer and a J-beta primer mix. A template-switch adaptor that had 12 random nucleotides put a tag on each cDNA molecule. Sequencing of every sample gave 3 million or more CDR3-containing paired-end reads. TCRdb re-derived calls from the 5' RACE reads in MiXCR, one entry per CDR3 protein. In the table there are over 1,500,000 distinct CDR3 sequences, about 50% of which are singletons.

What was sequenced was blood. The receptor was isolated from a woman in her thirties or forties in good health. The chain carries TRBV5-1 and TRBJ2-7, with D possibly TRBD2 on 5 matching bases. The CDR3 loop reads CAIIDPDYEPNYEQYF. The DNA of the CDR3 is TGCGCCATCATCGACCCCGACTACGAACCTAACTACGAGCAGTACTTC.